The next 23 T cell receptor beta chains were all read from a single sample in a study of shared clonotypes between healthy human individuals. Positively selected for CCR7, the CD45RO-negative cells used as naive CD8 cells excluded terminally differentiated effector memory CD45RA+ cells. Data came from immunoSEQ multiplex PCR; TCRdb stores just in-frame clones and leaves some out. The data show approximately 1.9 million clones, 93% seen once. Sequencing was carried out using naive CD8+ T cells from PBMCs. The receptors were sampled from a man aged 18 to 30 in good health. Some clones in this sample may be carry-over from other donors' samples.

This clone was seen just once. The rearrangement links TRBV28 to TRBJ2-3; D not resolved. Per the germline V gene, CDR1 is MDHEN and CDR2 is SYDVKM. The CDR3 runs to 11 residues. The V end was cut by 7 bases, the J end by 6 bases, with 8 bases between. The CDR3 DNA sequence: TGTGCCAGCAAATCGTATGATACGCAGTATTTT. Its protein is CASKSYDTQYF.

This clone was picked up one time. The chain recombines TRBV14 with TRBJ1-2; D unresolved. This CDR3 is built from 13 residues. Germline V gene data show CDR1 as SGHDN and CDR2 as FVKESK. Trimming left V 5 bases short and J 4 bases short, with 11 bases between. The CDR3 protein is CASSATPVYGYTF. The CDR3 nucleotides are TGTGCCAGCAGCGCGACTCCAGTCTATGGCTACACCTTC.

V usage is TRBV28 and J usage is TRBJ2-5, with a possible D match to TRBD2 (5 bases). The CDR3 runs 15 residues. Germline CDR1 and CDR2: MDHEN and SYDVKM. The V gene lost 6 bases and the J gene lost 1 base, with 15 bases spanning the gap. The CDR3 DNA sequence: TGTGCCAGCAGCCACGGTACGGGGATCCAAGAGACCCAGTACTTC. It translates to CASSHGTGIQETQYF.

The rearrangement uses TRBV13 and TRBJ1-2; D possibly corresponds to TRBD1 (6 bases). The length of the CDR3 is 14 residues. Germline V gene lookup returns CDR1 PRHDT and CDR2 FYEKMQ (reference sequence). The V gene lost 1 base and the J gene lost 2 bases, with 8 bases spanning the gap. This CDR3 reads CASSLVDSNYGYTF. For the CDR3, the DNA is TGTGCCAGCAGCTTAGTGGACAGCAACTATGGCTACACCTTC.

This clone was recorded a few times. V is TRBV2 and J is TRBJ2-7, with D perhaps TRBD2 (6 bases). Germline V gene lookup returns CDR1 SNHLY and CDR2 FYNNEI. The CDR3 totals 13 residues. Trimming left V 6 bases short and J 5 bases short, with 14 bases between. CDR3 sequence: CASRDGTVNEQYF. In nucleotides, the CDR3 is TGTGCCAGCAGGGATGGGACTGTCAACGAGCAGTACTTC.

The chain combines TRBV5-5 with TRBJ2-7, with 7 bases lining up with TRBD2. Germline V gene sequence: CDR1 SGHKS, CDR2 YYEKEE (reference sequence). V lost 0 bases to trimming and J lost 2 bases; unmatched junction nucleotides: 2. CDR3 length: 14 residues. The CDR3 protein is CASSLVGGTYEQYF. The CDR3 region has the DNA TGTGCCAGCAGCTTGGTGGGGGGGACCTACGAGCAGTACTTC.

The chain combines TRBV19 with TRBJ2-1; perhaps D is TRBD1 or TRBD2 (5 bases each). CDR1 LNHDA and CDR2 SQIVND come from the germline V gene (reference sequence). Trimming removed 6 bases from V and 4 bases from J, with 22 bases in between. The CDR3 runs 17 residues. Here the CDR3 reads CASSLEGPDFEYNEQFF. Written as DNA, the CDR3 is TGTGCCAGTAGCCTCGAGGGACCTGATTTTGAATACAATGAGCAGTTCTTC.

The chain combines TRBV28 with TRBJ2-5; D ambiguous. From germline, CDR1 is MDHEN and CDR2 SYDVKM. V was shortened by 7 bases and J by 1 base, with 13 bases between the two germline ends. This CDR3 region has 14 residues. The CDR3 loop reads CASTPRSTQETQYF. The DNA for the CDR3 is TGTGCCAGCACCCCGAGGAGTACCCAAGAGACCCAGTACTTC.

The chain links TRBV27 to TRBJ2-7; no firm D call. The CDR3 is 14 amino acids. Germline CDR1 and CDR2: MNHEY and SMNVEV (reference sequence). Trimming took 6 bases from V and 2 from J, leaving 14 bases between them. The CDR3: CASSRRRVAYEQYF. CDR3 bases: TGTGCCAGCAGCCGTCGACGGGTCGCCTACGAGCAGTACTTC.

The chain uses TRBV5-6 and TRBJ1-1; D call uncertain. CDR3 length equals 15 residues. V was cut by 4 bases and J by 2 bases, with 15 bases left in between. Germline values: CDR1 SGHDT, CDR2 YYEEEE. The CDR3 loop is CASSPRGRGNTEAFF. CDR3 bases: TGTGCCAGCAGCCCCCGTGGGCGGGGAAACACTGAAGCTTTCTTT.

The chain links TRBV6-4 to TRBJ2-1, with D uncertain. V was pared by 2 bases and J by 0 bases, with 14 bases between. Germline V gene data show CDR1 as MRHNA and CDR2 as SNTAGT. The CDR3 has 17 residues. The CDR3 DNA sequence: TGTGCCAGCAGTGACGGTCTCGCGTTCAGCTCCTACAATGAGCAGTTCTTC. It encodes CASSDGLAFSSYNEQFF.

The chain is built from TRBV19 and TRBJ2-7; D unresolved. In germline, CDR1 is LNHDA, CDR2 SQIVND (reference sequence). This CDR3 region has 11 residues. With 4 bases removed from V and 5 bases from J, the gap between germline ends came to 6 bases. The CDR3 sequence is CASSNGHEQYF. As DNA, the CDR3 is TGTGCCAGTAGTAACGGCCACGAGCAGTACTTC.

Regarding this clone: Other DNA sequences from this sample encode an identical CDR3 as well. The chain couples TRBV19 to TRBJ1-1; 7 bases map to TRBD1. V dropped 5 bases and J dropped 3; count of bases not matched to a gene: 3. This CDR3 is 13 amino acids long. In germline, CDR1 is LNHDA, CDR2 SQIVND (reference sequence). CDR3: CASSPQGDTEAFF. The CDR3 DNA sequence: TGTGCCAGTAGTCCCCAGGGGGACACTGAAGCTTTCTTT. Full variable domain (remainder filled in from reference TRBV19 and TRBJ1-1): DGGITQSPKYLFRKEGQNVTLSCEQNLNHDAMYWYRQDPGQGLRLIYYSQIVNDFQKGDIAEGYSVSREKKESFPLTVTSAQKNPTAFYLCASSPQGDTEAFFGQGTRLTVV.

CDR3: CASRSRSGSGEQFF. DNA for the CDR3: TGTGCCAGTCGGTCAAGGAGCGGGAGTGGTGAGCAGTTCTTC. The chain has TRBV11-3 and TRBJ2-1; 8 bases match TRBD2. The CDR3 loop spans 14 amino acids. V trimming: 9 bases; J trimming: 9 bases; junction bases outside the gene matches: 13. Germline V gene lookup returns CDR1 SGHNT and CDR2 YENEEA.

The V and J genes are TRBV4-1 and TRBJ2-7; D uncertain. Trimming removed 0 bases from V and 0 bases from J, with 6 bases in between. There are 14 residues in the CDR3. CDR1 MGHRA and CDR2 YSYEKL come from the germline V gene. The CDR3 DNA follows: TGCGCCAGCAGCCAAGATTCTTACTCCTACGAGCAGTACTTC. Its translation: CASSQDSYSYEQYF.

The chain couples TRBV6-1 to TRBJ1-1; D is ambiguous. V was shortened by 5 bases and J by 4 bases, with 11 bases between the two germline ends. This CDR3 spans 13 amino acids. Germline-derived CDR1 and CDR2 are MNHNS and SASEGT. This chain's CDR3 is CASSNPGRTEAFF. The DNA of the CDR3 is TGTGCCAGCAGTAATCCAGGCCGCACTGAAGCTTTCTTT.

The chain has TRBV14 and TRBJ1-1, with D unresolved. The length of the CDR3 is 13 residues. The germline gives CDR1 SGHDN, CDR2 FVKESK. Deletions cut 1 base from V and 5 bases from J, with 8 bases between. The DNA of the CDR3 is TGTGCCAGCAGCCAAGGTGGCCCAACTGAAGCTTTCTTT. This encodes CASSQGGPTEAFF.

This chain connects TRBV19 to TRBJ1-2; D not certain. The CDR3 covers 10 residues. Germline loops: CDR1 LNHDA, CDR2 SQIVND (reference sequence). Trimming left V 5 bases short and J 8 bases short, with 6 bases between. The CDR3 coding sequence is TGTGCCAGTAGTGGGGTCGGCTACACCTTC. Amino acids: CASSGVGYTF.

CDR3 sequence (DNA): TGCGCCAGCAGCCACCAGACTAGCGGGATTTTCAATGAGCAGTTCTTC. Its translation is CASSHQTSGIFNEQFF. The J gene is TRBJ2-1, the V gene TRBV4-1; TRBD2 matches at 11 bases. The germline gives CDR1 MGHRA, CDR2 YSYEKL. The CDR3 spans 16 residues. V dropped 3 bases and J dropped 6; count of bases not matched to a gene: 7.

The chain carries TRBV7-9 and TRBJ2-1; TRBD2 matches at 10 bases. This CDR3 spans 17 amino acids. The germline gives CDR1 SEHNR, CDR2 FQNEAQ (reference sequence). V shed 5 bases and J 5 bases; nucleotides not matched to a gene: 12. CDR3 sequence reads: CASSPALASGRDNEQFF. The CDR3 nucleotides read TGTGCCAGCAGCCCAGCTCTCGCTAGCGGGAGAGACAATGAGCAGTTCTTC.

V is TRBV7-8 and J is TRBJ1-6; D not certain. Germline V gene lookup returns CDR1 SGHVS and CDR2 FQNEAQ. The V gene lost 1 base and the J gene lost 7 bases, with 11 bases spanning the gap. The CDR3 covers 15 residues. The CDR3 loop reads CASSLDFPGNSPLHF. As DNA, the CDR3 is TGTGCCAGCAGCTTAGACTTCCCGGGCAATTCACCCCTCCACTTT.

A word on this clone: The sample carries other DNA sequences with the same CDR3. The chain recombines TRBV4-3 with TRBJ2-1, with unresolved D. Germline-derived CDR1 and CDR2 are LGHNA and YSLEER. The CDR3 consists of 16 residues. Between the trimmed V and J ends, which lost 3 bases and 0 bases, there was a span of 12 bases. As DNA, the CDR3 is TGCGCCAGCAGCCAGAGGACCCGAAGCTCCTACAATGAGCAGTTCTTC. Its protein product is CASSQRTRSSYNEQFF.

For this clone: At the DNA level, this CDR3 is encoded by other sequences in the same sample as well. The chain uses TRBV7-9 and TRBJ2-7; tentatively, D is TRBD1 or TRBD2 (5 bases each). Trimming pared 3 bases from V and 3 bases from J, leaving 6 bases between. This CDR3 has 12 residues. Germline CDR1 reads SEHNR; CDR2 reads FQNEAQ (reference sequence). This CDR3 reads CASSLGVYEQYF. CDR3 DNA: TGTGCCAGCAGCTTGGGGGTCTACGAGCAGTACTTC.